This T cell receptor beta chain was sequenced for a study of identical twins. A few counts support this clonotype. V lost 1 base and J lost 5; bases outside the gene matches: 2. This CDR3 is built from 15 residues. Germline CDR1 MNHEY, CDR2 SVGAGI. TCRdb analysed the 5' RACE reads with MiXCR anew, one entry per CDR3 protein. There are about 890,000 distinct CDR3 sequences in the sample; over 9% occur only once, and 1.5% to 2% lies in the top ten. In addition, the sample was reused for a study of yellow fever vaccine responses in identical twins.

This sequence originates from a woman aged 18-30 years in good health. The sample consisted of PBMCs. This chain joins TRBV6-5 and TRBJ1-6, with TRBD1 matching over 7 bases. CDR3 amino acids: CASSYFDRDNSPLHF. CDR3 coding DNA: TGTGCCAGCAGTTACTTTGACAGGGATAATTCACCCCTCCACTTT.